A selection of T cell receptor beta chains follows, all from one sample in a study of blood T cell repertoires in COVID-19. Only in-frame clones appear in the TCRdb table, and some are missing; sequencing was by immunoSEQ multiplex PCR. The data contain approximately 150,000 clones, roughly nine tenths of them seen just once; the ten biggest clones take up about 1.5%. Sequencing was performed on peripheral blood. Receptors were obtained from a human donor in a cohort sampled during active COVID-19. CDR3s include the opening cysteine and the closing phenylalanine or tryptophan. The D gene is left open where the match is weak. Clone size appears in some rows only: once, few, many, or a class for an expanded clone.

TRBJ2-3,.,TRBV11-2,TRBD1,TGTGCCAGCACCCGGACAGGGATGAGCACAGATACGCAGTATTTT,CASTRTGMSTDTQYF
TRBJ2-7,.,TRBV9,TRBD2,TGTGCCAGCAGCTCAGGGACTAGCGGAGATCTTTTTCGGCAGTACTTC,CASSSGTSGDLFRQYF
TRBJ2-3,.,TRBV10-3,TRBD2,TGTGCCACCGACCCTAGCGGGGATAGCACAGATACGCAGTATTTT,CATDPSGDSTDTQYF
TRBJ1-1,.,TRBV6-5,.,TGTGCCAGCAGTTACTCGACGGGGGGGTTGGCTTTCTTT,CASSYSTGGLAFF
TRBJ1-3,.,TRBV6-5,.,TGTGCCAGCAGTTATGACATGTTAGACACCATATATTTT,CASSYDMLDTIYF
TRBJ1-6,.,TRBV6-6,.,TGTGCCAGCAGTGCCACCGGGAGCTCCTATAATTCACCCCTCCACTTT,CASSATGSSYNSPLHF
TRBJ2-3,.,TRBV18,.,TGTGCCAGCTCCTTTAGCACAGATACGCAGTATTTT,CASSFSTDTQYF
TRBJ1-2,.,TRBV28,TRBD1,TGTGCCAGCATAGAAGGGACAGGGGGCGATTGGGAAGGCTACACCTTC,CASIEGTGGDWEGYTF
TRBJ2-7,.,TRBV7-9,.,TGTGCCAGCAGCCCCCGACAGGAATCCTACGAGCAGTACTTC,CASSPRQESYEQYF
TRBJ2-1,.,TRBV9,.,TGTGCCAGCAGCGTATTGACAGAGAATGAGCAGTTCTTC,CASSVLTENEQFF
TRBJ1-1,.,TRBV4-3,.,TGCGCCAGCAGTAGGGGAAACACTGAAGCTTTCTTT,CASSRGNTEAFF
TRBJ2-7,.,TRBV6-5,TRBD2,TGTGCCAGCACCGACTGGGCTAGCGGGGGCTACGAGCAGTACTTC,CASTDWASGGYEQYF
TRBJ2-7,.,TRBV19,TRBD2,TGTGCCAGTAGTATCAGCGGGGCGGACGAGCAGTACTTC,CASSISGADEQYF
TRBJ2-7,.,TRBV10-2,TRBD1,TGCGCCAGCAGTAGACAGGGAATCACCTACGAGCAGTACTTC,CASSRQGITYEQYF
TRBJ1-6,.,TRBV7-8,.,TGTGCCAGCAGCTTAGCTCGGGTTCAGGGACCCCTCCACTTT,CASSLARVQGPLHF
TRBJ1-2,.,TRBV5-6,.,TGTGCCAGCGGCGGATCGGCTGGGTATGGCTACACCTTC,CASGGSAGYGYTF
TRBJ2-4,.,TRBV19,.,TGTGCCAGTACCCCCCCCCGAACAGCCCTTATAGCCAAAAACATTCAGTACTTC,CASTPPRTALIAKNIQYF
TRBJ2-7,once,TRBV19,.,TGTGCCAGTAGTATAGTGGGGCACTCCTACGAGCAGTACTTC,CASSIVGHSYEQYF
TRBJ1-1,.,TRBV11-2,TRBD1,TGTGCCAGCAGCCCCGGACAGGGGTTAGCTTTCTTT,CASSPGQGLAFF
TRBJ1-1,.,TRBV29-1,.,TGCACCTTCTGGGGGCAGATGAACACTGAAGCTTTCTTT,CTFWGQMNTEAFF
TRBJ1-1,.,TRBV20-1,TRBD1,TGCAGTGCTAGTACGGCGTCAGGGGGTCTTGGTGAAGCTTTCTTT,CSASTASGGLGEAFF
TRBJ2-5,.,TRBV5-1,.,TGCGCCAGCAGCTTGGCCCTCGACCAACCCGCATTATGGGAGGCCCAGTACTTC,CASSLALDQPALWEAQYF
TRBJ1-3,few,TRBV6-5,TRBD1,TGTGCCAGCAGAGGACAGGGGAGCTCTGGAAACACCATATATTTT,CASRGQGSSGNTIYF
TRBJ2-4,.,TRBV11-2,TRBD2,TGTGCCAGCAGCTTAGAATTGGGAGGGAACCCCCTGGCCAAAAACATTCAGTACTTC,CASSLELGGNPLAKNIQYF
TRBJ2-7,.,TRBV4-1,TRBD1,TGCGCCAGCAGCCGCCCGGGACAGGGGGCCTACGAGCAGTACTTC,CASSRPGQGAYEQYF
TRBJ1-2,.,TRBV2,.,TGTGCCAGCAGTGAGCAGGGAAACTATGGCTACACCTTC,CASSEQGNYGYTF
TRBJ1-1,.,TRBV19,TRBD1,TGTGCCAGTTCGGAGGGGGCGGACACTGAAGCTTTCTTT,CASSEGADTEAFF
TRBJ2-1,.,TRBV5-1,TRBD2,TGCGCCAGCAGCTACGGACTAGAGCATAATGAGCAGTTCTTC,CASSYGLEHNEQFF
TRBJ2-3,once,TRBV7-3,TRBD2,TGTGCCAGCAGCTCTAGCGGGGGCACAGATACGCAGTATTTT,CASSSSGGTDTQYF
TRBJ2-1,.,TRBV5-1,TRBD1,TGCGCCAGCAGCTGGGGACAGTACAATGAGCAGTTCTTC,CASSWGQYNEQFF
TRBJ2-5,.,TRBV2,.,TGTGCCAGCAGGTTCCGGGGTATGCAAGAGACCCAGTACTTC,CASRFRGMQETQYF
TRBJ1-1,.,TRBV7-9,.,TGTGCCAGCAGCTCCCGGACAGTGAACACTGAAGCTTTCTTT,CASSSRTVNTEAFF
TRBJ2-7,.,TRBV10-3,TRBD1,TGTGCCATCAGTGGCCGGGACAGTCCCTACGAGCAGTACTTC,CAISGRDSPYEQYF
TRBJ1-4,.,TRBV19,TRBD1,TGTGCCAGTAGTCCCCGGACAGGAAGCAATGAAAAACTGTTTTTT,CASSPRTGSNEKLFF
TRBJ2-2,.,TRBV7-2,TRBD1,TGTGCCAGCAGGCGGACAGGGGGCAGCGGGGAGCTGTTTTTT,CASRRTGGSGELFF
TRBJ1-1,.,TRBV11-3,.,TGTGCCAGCAGCTTTTCGGGGGGCACTGAAGCTTTCTTT,CASSFSGGTEAFF
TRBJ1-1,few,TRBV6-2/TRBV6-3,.,TGTGCCAGCAGCCCCAGATTGAACACTGAAGCTTTCTTT,CASSPRLNTEAFF
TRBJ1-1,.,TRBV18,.,TGTGCCAGCTCACCAACCATAGCCGAAGGTTACGGGAACACTGAAGCTTTCTTT,CASSPTIAEGYGNTEAFF
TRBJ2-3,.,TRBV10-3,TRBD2,TGTGCCATCAGTGAAAGCGGGGGGGCAGATACGCAGTATTTT,CAISESGGADTQYF
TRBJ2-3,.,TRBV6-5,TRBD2,TGTGCCAGCAGTTTCCTCATGGGGGGGAGCACAGATACGCAGTATTTT,CASSFLMGGSTDTQYF
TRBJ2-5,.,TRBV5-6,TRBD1,TGTGCCAGCACCCCGGGACAGCAAGAGACCCAGTACTTC,CASTPGQQETQYF
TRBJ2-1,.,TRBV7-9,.,TGTGCCAGCAGCTTAGCCGGGACAGAGCAGTTCTTC,CASSLAGTEQFF
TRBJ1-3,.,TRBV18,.,TGTGCCAGCTCACAGGGAGTCGGAAACACCATATATTTT,CASSQGVGNTIYF
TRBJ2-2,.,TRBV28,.,TGTGCCAGCAGTTTACGGTCCACCGGGGAGCTGTTTTTT,CASSLRSTGELFF
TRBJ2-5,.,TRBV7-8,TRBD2,TGTGCCAGCAGCTTAGAAGGGAGCGGGGGGTACCACCAAGAGACCCAGTACTTC,CASSLEGSGGYHQETQYF
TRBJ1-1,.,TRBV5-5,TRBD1,TGTGCCAGCAGCCCCGACAGGGGTTACACTGAAGCTTTCTTT,CASSPDRGYTEAFF
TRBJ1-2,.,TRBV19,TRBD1,TGTGCCAGTAGTATAGGGACAGGGGTCGGCTATGGCTACACCTTC,CASSIGTGVGYGYTF
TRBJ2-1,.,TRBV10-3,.,TGTGCCATCAGTGAAGATAGGGACAACAATGAGCAGTTCTTC,CAISEDRDNNEQFF
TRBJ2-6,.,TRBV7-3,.,TGTGCCAGCAGCTTACCCGGGGTGGATGGGGCCAACGTCCTGACTTTC,CASSLPGVDGANVLTF
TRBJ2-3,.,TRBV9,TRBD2,TGTGCCAGCAGCGCCGCGGGACTAGCAGCGGATACGCAGTATTTT,CASSAAGLAADTQYF